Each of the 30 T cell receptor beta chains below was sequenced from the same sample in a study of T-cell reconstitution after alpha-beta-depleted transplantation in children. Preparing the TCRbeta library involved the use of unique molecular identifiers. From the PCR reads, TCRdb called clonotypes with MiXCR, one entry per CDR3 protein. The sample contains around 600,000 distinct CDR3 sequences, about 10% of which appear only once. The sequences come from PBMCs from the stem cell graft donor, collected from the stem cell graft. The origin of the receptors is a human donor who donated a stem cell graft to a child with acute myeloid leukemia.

The CDR3 nucleotides are TGTGCCATCAGTGAGCCGGGGCGGGAGGGAGATACGCAGTATTTT. Its protein product is CAISEPGREGDTQYF. The rearrangement links TRBV10-3 to TRBJ2-3, with 9 bases that match TRBD2. The V gene's germline CDR1 is ENHRY and CDR2 SYGVKD. The J segment lost 5 bases and the V segment lost 2 bases, leaving 5 bases of the junction unmatched. The CDR3 totals 15 residues.

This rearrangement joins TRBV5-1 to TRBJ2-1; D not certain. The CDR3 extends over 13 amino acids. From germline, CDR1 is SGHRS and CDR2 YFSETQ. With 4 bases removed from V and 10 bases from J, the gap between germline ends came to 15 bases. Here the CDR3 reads CASSPTAKLEQFF. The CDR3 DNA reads TGCGCCAGCAGCCCCACGGCGAAGCTGGAGCAGTTCTTC.

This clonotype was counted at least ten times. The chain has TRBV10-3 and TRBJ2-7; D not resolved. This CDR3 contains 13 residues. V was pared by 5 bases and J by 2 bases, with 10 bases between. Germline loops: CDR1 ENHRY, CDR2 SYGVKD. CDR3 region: CAISTYDAYEQYF. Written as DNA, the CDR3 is TGTGCCATCAGTACTTACGACGCCTACGAGCAGTACTTC.

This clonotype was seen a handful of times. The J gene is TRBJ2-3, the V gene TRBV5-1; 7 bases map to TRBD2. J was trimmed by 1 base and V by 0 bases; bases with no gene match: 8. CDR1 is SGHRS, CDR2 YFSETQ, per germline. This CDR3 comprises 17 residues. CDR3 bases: TGCGCCAGCAGCTTGGGGACTAGTCGGGAGGGCACAGATACGCAGTATTTT. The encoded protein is CASSLGTSREGTDTQYF.

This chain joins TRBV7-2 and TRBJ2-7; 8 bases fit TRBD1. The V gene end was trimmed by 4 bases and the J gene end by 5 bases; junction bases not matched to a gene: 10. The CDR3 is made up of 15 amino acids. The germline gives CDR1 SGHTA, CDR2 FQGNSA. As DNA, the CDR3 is TGTGCCAGCAGCTCTCCAAGGACAGGGCCGAACGAGCAGTACTTC. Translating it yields CASSSPRTGPNEQYF.

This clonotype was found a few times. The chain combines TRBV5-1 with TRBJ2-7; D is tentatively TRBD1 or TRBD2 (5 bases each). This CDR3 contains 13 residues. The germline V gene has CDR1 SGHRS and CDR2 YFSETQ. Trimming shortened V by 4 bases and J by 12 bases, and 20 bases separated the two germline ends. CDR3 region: CASSPPGRESAYF. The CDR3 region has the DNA TGCGCCAGCAGCCCACCGGGGCGAGAGAGCGCGTACTTC.

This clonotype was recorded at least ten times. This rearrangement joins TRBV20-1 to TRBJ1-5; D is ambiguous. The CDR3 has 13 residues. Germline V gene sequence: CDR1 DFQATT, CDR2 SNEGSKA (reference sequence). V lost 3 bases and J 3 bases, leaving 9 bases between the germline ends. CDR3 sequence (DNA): TGCAGTGCTAGTTACAGCACCAATCAGCCCCAGCATTTT. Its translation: CSASYSTNQPQHF.

The CDR3 DNA follows: TGTGCCAGCAGCCAAGTTGGTAGCGGAACCTACAATGAGCAGTTCTTC. Its protein product is CASSQVGSGTYNEQFF. This chain links TRBV14 with TRBJ2-1; the D gene is possibly TRBD2 (6 bases). The V end was cut by 1 base, the J end by 2 bases, with 12 bases between. CDR3 length: 16 residues. Germline V gene data show CDR1 as SGHDN and CDR2 as FVKESK.

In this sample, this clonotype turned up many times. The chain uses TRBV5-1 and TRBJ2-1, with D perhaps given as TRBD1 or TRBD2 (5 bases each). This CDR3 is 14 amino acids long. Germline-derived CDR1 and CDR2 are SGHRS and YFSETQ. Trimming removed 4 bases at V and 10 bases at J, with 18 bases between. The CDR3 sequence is CASSDGTRAREQFF. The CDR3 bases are TGCGCCAGCAGCGACGGGACGAGGGCCAGGGAGCAGTTCTTC.

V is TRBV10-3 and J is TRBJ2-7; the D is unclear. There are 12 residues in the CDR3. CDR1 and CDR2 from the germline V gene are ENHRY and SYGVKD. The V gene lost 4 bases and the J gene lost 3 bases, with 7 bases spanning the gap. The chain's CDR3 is CAISGSGYEQYF. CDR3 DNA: TGTGCCATCAGTGGCAGTGGCTACGAGCAGTACTTC.

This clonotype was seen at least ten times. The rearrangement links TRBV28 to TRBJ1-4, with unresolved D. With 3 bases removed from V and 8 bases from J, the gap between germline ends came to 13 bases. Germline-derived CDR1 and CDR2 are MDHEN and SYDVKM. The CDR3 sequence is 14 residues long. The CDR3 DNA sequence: TGTGCCAGCAGTTTCTCTCCGGACCGGGAAAAACTGTTTTTT. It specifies CASSFSPDREKLFF. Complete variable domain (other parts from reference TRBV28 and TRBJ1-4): DVKVTQSSRYLVKRTGEKVFLECVQDMDHENMFWYRQDPGLGLRLIYFSYDVKMKEKGDIPEGYSVSREKKERFSLILESASTNQTSMYLCASSFSPDREKLFFGSGTQLSVL.

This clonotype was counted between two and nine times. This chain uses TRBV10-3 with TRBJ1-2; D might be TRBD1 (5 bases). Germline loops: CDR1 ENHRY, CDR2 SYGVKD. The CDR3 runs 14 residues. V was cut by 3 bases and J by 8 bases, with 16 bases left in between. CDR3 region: CAISDAGGPWGYTF. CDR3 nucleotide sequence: TGTGCCATCAGTGATGCCGGGGGACCGTGGGGCTACACCTTC.

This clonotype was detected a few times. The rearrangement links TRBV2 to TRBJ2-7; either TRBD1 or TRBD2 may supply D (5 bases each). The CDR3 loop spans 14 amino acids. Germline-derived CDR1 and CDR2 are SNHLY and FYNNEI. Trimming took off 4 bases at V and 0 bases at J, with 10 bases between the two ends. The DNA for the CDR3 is TGTGCCAGCAGTGTGTCAGGGAGCTCCTACGAGCAGTACTTC. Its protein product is CASSVSGSSYEQYF.

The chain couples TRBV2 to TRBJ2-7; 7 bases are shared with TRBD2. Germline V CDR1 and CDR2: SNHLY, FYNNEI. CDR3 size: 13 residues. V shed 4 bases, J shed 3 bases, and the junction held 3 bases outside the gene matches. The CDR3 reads CASSVAGVYEQYF. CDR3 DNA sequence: TGTGCCAGCAGTGTTGCGGGGGTCTACGAGCAGTACTTC.

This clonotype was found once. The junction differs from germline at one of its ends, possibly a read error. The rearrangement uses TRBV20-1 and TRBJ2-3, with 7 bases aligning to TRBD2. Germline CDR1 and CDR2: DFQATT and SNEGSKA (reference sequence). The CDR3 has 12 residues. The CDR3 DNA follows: TGCAGGGCCGAAGGAGGACTAGGGGCGCAGTGTTTT. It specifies CRAEGGLGAQCF.

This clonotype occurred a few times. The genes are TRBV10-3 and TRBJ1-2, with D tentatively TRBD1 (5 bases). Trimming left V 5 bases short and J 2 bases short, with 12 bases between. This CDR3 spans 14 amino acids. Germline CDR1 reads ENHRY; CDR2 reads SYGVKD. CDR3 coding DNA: TGTGCCATCAGTACTGGGACGGGAAACTATGGCTACACCTTC. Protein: CAISTGTGNYGYTF.

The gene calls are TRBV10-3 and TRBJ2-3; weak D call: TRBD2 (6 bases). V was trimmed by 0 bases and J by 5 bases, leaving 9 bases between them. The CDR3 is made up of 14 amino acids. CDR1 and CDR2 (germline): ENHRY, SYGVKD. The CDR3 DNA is TGTGCCATCAGTGAGTCCGGCGGGGTAGATACGCAGTATTTT. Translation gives CAISESGGVDTQYF.

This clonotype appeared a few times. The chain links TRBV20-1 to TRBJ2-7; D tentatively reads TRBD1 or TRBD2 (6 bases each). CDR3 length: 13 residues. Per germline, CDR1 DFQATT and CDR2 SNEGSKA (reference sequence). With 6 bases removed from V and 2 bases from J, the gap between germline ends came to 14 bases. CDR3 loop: CSAAPGGAYEQYF. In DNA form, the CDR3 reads TGCAGTGCAGCCCCCGGGGGCGCCTACGAGCAGTACTTC.

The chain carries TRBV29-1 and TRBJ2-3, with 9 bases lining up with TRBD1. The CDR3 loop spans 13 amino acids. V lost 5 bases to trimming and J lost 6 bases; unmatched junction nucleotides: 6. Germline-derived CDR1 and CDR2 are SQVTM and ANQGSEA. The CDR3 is CSVRDRDMDTQYF. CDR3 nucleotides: TGCAGCGTTCGGGACAGGGACATGGATACGCAGTATTTT.

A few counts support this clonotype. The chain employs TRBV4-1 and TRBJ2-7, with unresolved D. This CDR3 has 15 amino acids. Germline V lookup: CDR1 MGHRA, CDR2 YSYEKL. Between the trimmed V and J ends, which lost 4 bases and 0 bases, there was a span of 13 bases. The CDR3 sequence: CASSLAAEYSYEQYF. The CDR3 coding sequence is TGCGCCAGCAGCCTTGCGGCGGAATACTCCTACGAGCAGTACTTC.

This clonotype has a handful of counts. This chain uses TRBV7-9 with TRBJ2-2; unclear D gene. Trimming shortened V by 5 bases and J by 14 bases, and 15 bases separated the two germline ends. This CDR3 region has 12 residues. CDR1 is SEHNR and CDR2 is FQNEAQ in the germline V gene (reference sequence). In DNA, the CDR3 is TGTGCCAGCAGCCTTGACTCCTCTAATCTGTTTTTT. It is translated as CASSLDSSNLFF.

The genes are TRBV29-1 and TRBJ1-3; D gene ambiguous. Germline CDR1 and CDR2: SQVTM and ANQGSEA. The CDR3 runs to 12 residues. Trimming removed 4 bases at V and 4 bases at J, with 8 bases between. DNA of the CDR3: TGCAGCGTTGGGGCCACGGGAAACACCATATATTTT. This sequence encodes CSVGATGNTIYF.

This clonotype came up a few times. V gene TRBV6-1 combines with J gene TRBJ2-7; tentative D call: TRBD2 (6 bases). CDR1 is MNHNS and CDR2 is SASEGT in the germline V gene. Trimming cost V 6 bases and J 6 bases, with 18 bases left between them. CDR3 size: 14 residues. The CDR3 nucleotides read TGTGCCAGCAGGGCGGGACGCGGGGCCAGCGAGCAGTACTTC. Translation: CASRAGRGASEQYF.

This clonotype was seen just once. As DNA, the CDR3 is TGTGCCAGCAGCTTAGGTGGCGGGAACTCTGGAAACACCATATATTTT. Encoded protein: CASSLGGGNSGNTIYF. V gene TRBV11-2 combines with J gene TRBJ1-3; no reliable D call. The CDR3 totals 16 residues. Germline CDR1 reads SGHAT; CDR2 reads FQNNGV. V dropped 1 base and J dropped 0 bases, with 10 bases sitting between them.

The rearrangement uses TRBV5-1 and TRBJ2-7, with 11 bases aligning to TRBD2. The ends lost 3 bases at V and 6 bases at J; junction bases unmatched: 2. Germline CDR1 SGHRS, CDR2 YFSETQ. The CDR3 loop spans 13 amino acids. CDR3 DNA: TGCGCCAGCAGCTCCGGACTAGCGGGCGAGCAGTACTTC. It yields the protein CASSSGLAGEQYF.

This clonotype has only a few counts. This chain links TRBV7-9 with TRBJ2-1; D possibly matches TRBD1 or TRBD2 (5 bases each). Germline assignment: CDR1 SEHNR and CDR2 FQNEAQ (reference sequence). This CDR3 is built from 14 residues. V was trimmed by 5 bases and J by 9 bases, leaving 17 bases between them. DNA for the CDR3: TGTGCCAGCAGCCTAATGGGGGAGACCCCTGAGCAGTTCTTC. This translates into CASSLMGETPEQFF.

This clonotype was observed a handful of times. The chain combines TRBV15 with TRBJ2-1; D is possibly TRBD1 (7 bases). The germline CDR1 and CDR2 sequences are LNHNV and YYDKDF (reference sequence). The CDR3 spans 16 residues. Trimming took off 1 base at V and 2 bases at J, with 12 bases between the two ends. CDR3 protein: CATSRVGGGTYNEQFF. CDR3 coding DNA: TGTGCCACCAGCAGAGTAGGGGGCGGGACCTACAATGAGCAGTTCTTC.

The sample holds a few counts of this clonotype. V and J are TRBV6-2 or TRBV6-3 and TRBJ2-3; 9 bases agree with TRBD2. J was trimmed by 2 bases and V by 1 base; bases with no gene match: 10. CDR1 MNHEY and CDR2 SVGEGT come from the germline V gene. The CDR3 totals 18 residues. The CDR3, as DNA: TGTGCCAGCAGTTACTATTTGGGGGCTAGCGGGAACACAGATACGCAGTATTTT. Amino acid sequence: CASSYYLGASGNTDTQYF.

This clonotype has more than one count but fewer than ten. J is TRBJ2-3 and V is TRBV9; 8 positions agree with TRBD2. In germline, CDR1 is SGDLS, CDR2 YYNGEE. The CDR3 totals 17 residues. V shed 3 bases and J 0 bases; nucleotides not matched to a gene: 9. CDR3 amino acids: CASSAQIAGGSTDTQYF. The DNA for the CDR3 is TGTGCCAGCAGCGCACAGATTGCGGGGGGCAGCACAGATACGCAGTATTTT.

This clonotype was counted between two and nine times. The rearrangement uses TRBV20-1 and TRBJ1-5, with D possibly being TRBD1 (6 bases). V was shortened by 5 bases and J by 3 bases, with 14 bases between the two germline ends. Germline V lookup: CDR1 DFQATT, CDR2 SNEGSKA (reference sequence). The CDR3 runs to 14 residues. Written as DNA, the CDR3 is TGCAGTGCTTCGGACAGTGAATACAATCAGCCCCAGCATTTT. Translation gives CSASDSEYNQPQHF.